Following are 10 T cell receptor beta chains from one sample sequenced in a study of shared clonotypes between healthy human individuals. Produced via immunoSEQ multiplex PCR; TCRdb's table is partial and in-frame only. The table shows 2.3 million or so clones, with approximately 95% occurring only once. The sample taken for sequencing was naive CD4+ T cells from PBMCs. Sample subset: CD45RA+ positively selected. The receptors stem from a man between 18 and 29 years old in good health. Some clones in this sample may be carry-over from other donors' samples.

V usage is TRBV5-1 and J usage is TRBJ1-2; no reliable D call. This CDR3 region has 12 residues. Germline V CDR1 and CDR2: SGHRS, YFSETQ. Trimming took 1 base from V and 8 from J, leaving 9 bases between them. The CDR3 reads CASSLKGEGYTF. CDR3 in DNA: TGCGCCAGCAGCTTGAAAGGAGAAGGCTACACCTTC. The full variable domain, rest sourced from reference TRBV5-1 and TRBJ1-2, is KAGVTQTPRYLIKTRGQQVTLSCSPISGHRSVSWYQQTPGQGLQFLFEYFSETQRNKGNFPGRFSGRQFSNSRSEMNVSTLELGDSALYLCASSLKGEGYTFGSGTRLTVV.

The V gene is TRBV10-1, the J gene TRBJ2-5; D assignment may be TRBD1 or TRBD2 (6 bases each). The CDR3 length is 14 residues. CDR1 is WNHNN, CDR2 SYGVQD, per germline (reference sequence). Trimming cost V 6 bases and J 4 bases, with 15 bases left between them. CDR3 amino acids: CASSAGGLGETQYF. CDR3 coding DNA: TGCGCCAGCAGCGCCGGGGGCTTGGGAGAGACCCAGTACTTC.

The chain has TRBV7-9 and TRBJ1-1, with D tentatively TRBD1 (5 bases). V dropped 4 bases and J dropped 10 bases, with 19 bases sitting between them. Looked up from germline, CDR1 is SEHNR and CDR2 is FQNEAQ (reference sequence). This CDR3 has 14 residues. CDR3 nucleotides: TGTGCCAGCAGCTCTCTTTACGCCTCCACAGGAGCTTTCTTT. This gives the protein CASSSLYASTGAFF.

This clone has only one observation. The chain recombines TRBV4-1 with TRBJ2-5; TRBD2 aligns across 7 bases. The germline V gene encodes CDR1 MGHRA and CDR2 YSYEKL. This CDR3 spans 14 amino acids. Trimming removed 4 bases from V and 4 bases from J; junction bases left unmatched: 6. The CDR3 DNA is TGCGCCAGCAGCCTAGGGATAGCGGGAGAGACCCAGTACTTC. The encoded protein is CASSLGIAGETQYF.

J is TRBJ2-1 and V is TRBV28; D unclear. The CDR3 totals 11 residues. Germline assignment: CDR1 MDHEN and CDR2 SYDVKM. The V gene lost 7 bases and the J gene lost 3 bases, with 4 bases spanning the gap. As DNA, the CDR3 is TGTGCCAGCACCTTCTACAATGAGCAGTTCTTC. Its translation: CASTFYNEQFF. The full variable domain, rest sourced from reference TRBV28 and TRBJ2-1, is DVKVTQSSRYLVKRTGEKVFLECVQDMDHENMFWYRQDPGLGLRLIYFSYDVKMKEKGDIPEGYSVSREKKERFSLILESASTNQTSMYLCASTFYNEQFFGPGTRLTVL.

CDR3: CASSFSATTDPGKETQYF. The DNA for the CDR3 is TGCGCCAGCAGCTTCTCGGCCACGACAGACCCGGGGAAAGAGACCCAGTACTTC. The genes are TRBV5-1 and TRBJ2-5, with D possibly being TRBD1 or TRBD2 (5 bases each). The V gene's germline CDR1 is SGHRS and CDR2 YFSETQ. V was trimmed by 2 bases and J by 3 bases, leaving 23 bases between them. The CDR3 spans 18 residues.

This chain links TRBV2 with TRBJ1-3; TRBD1 might be the D (5 bases). The V and J ends lost 6 bases and 0 bases respectively, with 12 bases between them. Germline assignment: CDR1 SNHLY and CDR2 FYNNEI. This CDR3 has 15 residues. DNA of the CDR3: TGTGCCAGCAGGGGGACTGTGTACTCTGGAAACACCATATATTTT. Amino acid sequence: CASRGTVYSGNTIYF.

The rearrangement uses TRBV28 and TRBJ2-7; either TRBD1 or TRBD2 may supply D (5 bases each). Germline values: CDR1 MDHEN, CDR2 SYDVKM. V was cut by 2 bases and J by 6 bases, with 8 bases left in between. The CDR3 length is 12 residues. The CDR3 nucleotides read TGTGCCAGCAGTTTACAGGGAGTCGAGCAGTACTTC. The encoded protein is CASSLQGVEQYF.

DNA of the CDR3: TGCAGCGTTGATTTGGGGCAGGGGGGACCTCCCCAGTACTTC. Residues: CSVDLGQGGPPQYF. The chain joins TRBV29-1 to TRBJ2-5, with a possible D match to TRBD1 (7 bases). CDR1 and CDR2 from the germline V gene are SQVTM and ANQGSEA. This CDR3 comprises 14 residues. The V end was cut by 3 bases, the J end by 9 bases, with 20 bases between.

This rearrangement joins TRBV28 to TRBJ2-7; no firm D call. CDR1 is MDHEN and CDR2 is SYDVKM in the germline V gene. V was trimmed by 6 bases and J by 5 bases, leaving 5 bases between them. The CDR3 runs 10 residues. CDR3 bases: TGTGCCAGCAGCACTAACGAGCAGTACTTC. As protein: CASSTNEQYF.